Below are 18 T cell receptor beta chains sequenced from a single sample in a study of cytomegalovirus exposure and HLA in healthy donors. With 60 Vbeta and 13 Jbeta primers, the PCR was carried out. Clones were read by immunoSEQ multiplex PCR, and TCRdb kept only the in-frame ones, dropping some. The data contain fewer than 120,000 clones, about 86% of them singletons. The sequenced material came from PBMCs. The receptors come from a middle-aged man in good health and CMV-seronegative.

This clone came up once. This chain joins TRBV27 and TRBJ1-2, with TRBD1 identical over 9 bases. CDR1 and CDR2 (germline): MNHEY, SMNVEV (reference sequence). J was trimmed by 6 bases and V by 4 bases; bases with no gene match: 12. The CDR3 is 16 residues long. The CDR3 is CASSSPDRGYLDGYTF. CDR3 sequence (DNA): TGTGCCAGCAGTTCCCCTGACAGGGGGTATTTGGATGGCTACACCTTC.

The chain carries TRBV29-1 and TRBJ2-3; D is perhaps TRBD2 (6 bases). V was shortened by 0 bases and J by 5 bases, with 12 bases between the two germline ends. Germline V gene data show CDR1 as SQVTM and CDR2 as ANQGSEA. The CDR3 runs to 14 residues. DNA of the CDR3: TGCAGCGTTGAAGATCGACTAGTCCAAGATACGCAGTATTTT. It codes for CSVEDRLVQDTQYF.

The V and J genes are TRBV5-1 and TRBJ1-6, with 7 bases that match TRBD1. CDR3 length equals 15 residues. Germline CDR1 reads SGHRS; CDR2 reads YFSETQ. The ends lost 4 bases at V and 7 bases at J; junction bases unmatched: 8. The chain's CDR3 is CASSRTGQNNSPLHF. The CDR3 nucleotides are TGCGCCAGCAGCCGGACGGGACAGAACAATTCACCCCTCCACTTT.

The chain joins TRBV6-1 to TRBJ1-5, with D tentatively TRBD1 (5 bases). The ends were cut back, 0 bases at V and 6 bases at J, with 12 bases in the middle. The CDR3 is 15 residues long. CDR1 and CDR2 (germline): MNHNS, SASEGT. CDR3: CASSEAGGETQPQHF. The DNA of the CDR3 is TGTGCCAGCAGTGAAGCGGGGGGGGAGACTCAGCCCCAGCATTTT.

The chain joins TRBV2 to TRBJ2-5, with D possibly TRBD1 on 6 matching bases. In germline, CDR1 is SNHLY, CDR2 FYNNEI. This CDR3 has 13 residues. V was pared by 4 bases and J by 4 bases, with 10 bases between. CDR3 sequence: CASSGTAAETQYF. The CDR3 DNA is TGTGCCAGCAGTGGGACAGCCGCAGAGACCCAGTACTTC.

The chain has TRBV28 and TRBJ2-2; TRBD1 aligns across 10 bases. CDR1 MDHEN and CDR2 SYDVKM come from the germline V gene. The CDR3 has 15 residues. V lost 7 bases and J lost 5; bases outside the gene matches: 7. The CDR3 sequence: CASNVPGQGTGELFF. In nucleotides, the CDR3 is TGTGCCAGCAATGTCCCGGGACAGGGGACCGGGGAGCTGTTTTTT.

This chain links TRBV6-1 with TRBJ2-3; D may be TRBD2 (6 bases). The CDR3 runs 16 residues. Germline loops: CDR1 MNHNS, CDR2 SASEGT. The V end was cut by 1 base, the J end by 6 bases, with 17 bases between. The DNA of the CDR3 is TGTGCCAGCAGTGAAGTGGGCCTGGGGGGTGCGGATACGCAGTATTTT. Its translation is CASSEVGLGGADTQYF.

This clone was recorded once. V and J are TRBV27 and TRBJ2-7; 9 bases align to TRBD1. V trimming: 5 bases; J trimming: 2 bases; junction bases outside the gene matches: 10. CDR3 size: 16 residues. The germline V gene has CDR1 MNHEY and CDR2 SMNVEV (reference sequence). The DNA of the CDR3 is TGTGCCAGCAGTCCCTCCCGGACAGGGGTCCCCTACGAGCAGTACTTC. Translating it yields CASSPSRTGVPYEQYF.

This chain uses TRBV6-1 with TRBJ1-2, with D possibly TRBD1 on 5 matching bases. Trimming stripped 3 bases from V and 8 bases from J, with 19 bases between. CDR1 is MNHNS and CDR2 is SASEGT in the germline V gene. This CDR3 comprises 15 residues. The chain's CDR3 is CASSDAMKGLLGYTF. The CDR3 region has the DNA TGTGCCAGCAGTGACGCCATGAAGGGGTTACTCGGCTACACCTTC.

The V gene is TRBV28, the J gene TRBJ1-5; TRBD1 is a possible D gene (5 bases). The CDR3 totals 16 residues. In germline, CDR1 is MDHEN, CDR2 SYDVKM. The V end was cut by 3 bases, the J end by 6 bases, with 18 bases between. DNA for the CDR3: TGTGCCAGCAGTTTTATAGGCGGGGGAAGACGTCAGCCCCAGCATTTT. This translates into CASSFIGGGRRQPQHF. Looking up the rest from reference TRBV28 and TRBJ1-5 gives the full variable domain: DVKVTQSSRYLVKRTGEKVFLECVQDMDHENMFWYRQDPGLGLRLIYFSYDVKMKEKGDIPEGYSVSREKKERFSLILESASTNQTSMYLCASSFIGGGRRQPQHFGDGTRLSIL.

The V and J genes are TRBV27 and TRBJ2-3, with TRBD2 identical over 7 bases. This CDR3 is 17 amino acids long. V lost 2 bases to trimming and J lost 2 bases; unmatched junction nucleotides: 10. CDR1 is MNHEY and CDR2 is SMNVEV in the germline V gene (reference sequence). Here the CDR3 DNA reads TGTGCCAGCAGTTTAATCGGCCCGGGACTACCCACAGATACGCAGTATTTT. It specifies CASSLIGPGLPTDTQYF.

This chain joins TRBV5-4 and TRBJ2-5; D may be TRBD1 (8 bases). Trimming removed 4 bases at V and 3 bases at J, with 16 bases between. Germline-derived CDR1 and CDR2 are SGHNT and YYREEE (reference sequence). This CDR3 region has 15 residues. The DNA of the CDR3 is TGTGCCAGCAGCCCCAGGGGGGGACAGGAAGAGACCCAGTACTTC. Translating gives CASSPRGGQEETQYF.

The gene calls are TRBV19 and TRBJ2-5; TRBD2 might be the D (7 bases). The CDR3 consists of 20 residues. V was shortened by 4 bases and J by 5 bases, with 32 bases between the two germline ends. Per germline, CDR1 LNHDA and CDR2 SQIVND (reference sequence). The CDR3 loop is CASSSSRTVPTSGKRETQYF. In DNA form, the CDR3 reads TGTGCCAGTAGTAGCTCCAGGACAGTCCCCACCAGCGGGAAAAGGGAGACCCAGTACTTC.

The rearrangement uses TRBV27 and TRBJ1-5; D is ambiguous. Germline V gene lookup returns CDR1 MNHEY and CDR2 SMNVEV (reference sequence). Trimming stripped 0 bases from V and 7 bases from J, with 13 bases between. The CDR3 contains 15 residues. CDR3 in amino acids: CASSLSRPSIQPQHF. The CDR3 DNA reads as TGTGCCAGCAGTTTATCGCGGCCCTCCATCCAGCCCCAGCATTTT.

The V call is TRBV25-1, the J call TRBJ2-5; 7 nucleotides align to TRBD2. The CDR3 spans 13 residues. Germline CDR1 reads MGHDK; CDR2 reads SYGVNS. The junction had 10 bases not matched to a gene; V was cut back by 11 bases and J by 4 bases. The CDR3 DNA follows: TGTGCCGCGGGGAGGGGTGTCCCAGAGACCCAGTACTTC. This sequence encodes CAAGRGVPETQYF.

V is TRBV25-1 and J is TRBJ1-1, with no clear D. The CDR3 has 12 amino acids. V was cut by 3 bases and J by 11 bases, with 13 bases left in between. Germline CDR1 is MGHDK and CDR2 is SYGVNS. The chain's CDR3 is CASSDLPSQAFF. As DNA, the CDR3 is TGTGCCAGCAGTGATCTCCCTTCCCAGGCTTTCTTT.

V usage is TRBV7-2 and J usage is TRBJ2-1; 9 positions match TRBD1. After removal of 5 bases from V and 8 bases from J, the junction contained 13 bases not matched to a gene. The CDR3 extends over 16 amino acids. Germline CDR1 and CDR2: SGHTA and FQGNSA. The CDR3 region is CASSLGRGQGGHEQFF. The CDR3 DNA is TGTGCCAGCAGCCTAGGGAGGGGACAGGGAGGCCATGAGCAGTTCTTC.

In this sample, this clone turned up once. This rearrangement joins TRBV10-3 to TRBJ1-5, with unresolved D. V dropped 10 bases and J dropped 0 bases, with 7 bases sitting between them. CDR1 is ENHRY, CDR2 SYGVKD, per germline. This CDR3 is built from 12 residues. In DNA form, the CDR3 reads TGTGCCAGCCGAGATAGCAATCAGCCCCAGCATTTT. As protein: CASRDSNQPQHF.